Each of the 6 T cell receptor beta chains below was sequenced from the same sample in a study of T cell responses to AZD1222 COVID-19 vaccine (dated by TCRdb to about 2021). The time point label corresponds to: about 28 days (+/-7) after the second vaccine dose. According to the study, the label for this sample's treatment or condition signals: meningococcal conjugate vaccine given as trial control. The method was the immunoSEQ multiplex PCR assay. Held by TCRdb, this immuneACCESS table contains in-frame sequences only and omits some clones. Under half of the omission traces to an unresolved V gene where checked; the cause of the rest is unknown. In all, the sample holds approximately 210,000 clones, and 90% to 95% of those were seen once. Jointly, the top ten make up over 1.5% of the sample. This material consisted of peripheral blood, taken 28 days after the second dose of the MenACWY control vaccine. These receptors all stem from an adult who received the MenACWY meningococcal vaccine as a control.

The rearrangement uses TRBV6-2 or TRBV6-3 and TRBJ1-2; D possibly corresponds to TRBD1 (6 bases). Trimming removed 2 bases at V and 8 bases at J, with 15 bases between. CDR3 length: 14 amino acids. Germline CDR1 reads MNHEY; CDR2 reads SVGEGT. DNA for the CDR3: TGTGCCAGCAGTTACCCCCAGCAGGGGTTGGGCTACACCTTC. Translated: CASSYPQQGLGYTF.

The chain couples TRBV3-1 (or the pseudogene TRBV3-2) to TRBJ2-5; weak D call: TRBD2 (6 bases). CDR1 LGHDT and CDR2 YNNKEL come from the germline V gene (reference sequence). The ends were cut back, 10 bases at V and 4 bases at J, with 13 bases in the middle. The CDR3 sequence is 12 residues long. The chain's CDR3 is CATRAAGETQYF. CDR3 nucleotide sequence: TGTGCCACGCGTGCAGCGGGAGAGACCCAGTACTTC.

The genes are TRBV7-9 and TRBJ1-4; D is uncertain. Trimming took 4 bases from V and 7 from J, leaving 10 bases between them. CDR1 is SEHNR and CDR2 is FQNEAQ in the germline V gene (reference sequence). The CDR3 sequence is 13 residues long. CDR3 loop: CASSSGTAEKLFF. The CDR3 nucleotides are TGTGCCAGCAGCTCTGGCACGGCTGAAAAACTGTTTTTT.

The chain employs TRBV3-1 (or the pseudogene TRBV3-2) and TRBJ1-3; no clear D gene. This CDR3 has 14 residues. Trimming pared 1 base from V and 4 bases from J, leaving 8 bases between. Per the germline V gene, CDR1 is LGHDT and CDR2 is YNNKEL (reference sequence). CDR3 region: CASSQARSGNTIYF. Written as DNA, the CDR3 is TGTGCCAGCAGCCAAGCAAGGTCAGGAAACACCATATATTTT.

The chain combines TRBV7-9 with TRBJ2-4; D might be TRBD1 (6 bases). The CDR3 is 14 residues long. Trimming stripped 5 bases from V and 8 bases from J, with 16 bases between. From germline, CDR1 is SEHNR and CDR2 FQNEAQ (reference sequence). CDR3 in amino acids: CASSTAGTTDIQYF. For the CDR3, the DNA is TGTGCCAGCAGCACAGCCGGGACAACTGACATTCAGTACTTC. Looking up the rest from reference TRBV7-9 and TRBJ2-4 gives the full variable domain: DTGVSQNPRHKITKRGQNVTFRCDPISEHNRLYWYRQTLGQGPEFLTYFQNEAQLEKSRLLSDRFSAERPKGSFSTLEIQRTEQGDSAMYLCASSTAGTTDIQYFGAGTRLSVL.

V is TRBV19 and J is TRBJ1-2; D gene uncertain. CDR3 size: 14 residues. Trimming took off 3 bases at V and 8 bases at J, with 16 bases between the two ends. Germline V lookup: CDR1 LNHDA, CDR2 SQIVND (reference sequence). CDR3 bases: TGTGCCAGTAGTATTCTCGCGGCTGAGGCGGGCTACACCTTC. It is translated as CASSILAAEAGYTF. The full variable domain, completed using reference TRBV19 and TRBJ1-2, is DGGITQSPKYLFRKEGQNVTLSCEQNLNHDAMYWYRQDPGQGLRLIYYSQIVNDFQKGDIAEGYSVSREKKESFPLTVTSAQKNPTAFYLCASSILAAEAGYTFGSGTRLTVV.